This T cell receptor (beta chain) was retrieved from a study of spatial heterogeneity in lung cancer. Across the study: PBMC samples from follow-up, when available, were sequenced at a median of approximately 24 months post-resection. Regarding the study as a whole: Blood contained ubiquitous expanded tumor TCRs more at resection than at follow-up.

J was trimmed by 2 bases and V by 3 bases; bases with no gene match: 13. CDR1 and CDR2 (germline): DFQATT, SNEGSKA (reference sequence). The CDR3 runs 16 residues. In the library, each TCR cDNA molecule bore its own unique molecular identifier. MiXCR, run by TCRdb on the 5' RACE reads, gives a single entry per CDR3 protein. The table shows some 120,000 distinct CDR3 sequences, with roughly an eighth occurring only once. This clonotype was observed a handful of times. Its matching antigen is unknown. Time point described: blood at routine non-recurrence follow-up after resection. Whole RNA, which was extracted from tumor, nontumor lung tissue or frozen PBMC, was sequenced without any cell sorting.

Sequenced here: PBMCs, sampled at follow-up. The receptor was isolated from a male donor with early-stage non-small cell lung cancer. The rearrangement joins TRBV20-1 to TRBJ2-7, with 7 bases fitting TRBD2. The CDR3 DNA sequence: TGCAGTGCTAGTCCGACCTGGGAGGGCTCTACCTACGAGCAGTACTTC. This translates into CSASPTWEGSTYEQYF.